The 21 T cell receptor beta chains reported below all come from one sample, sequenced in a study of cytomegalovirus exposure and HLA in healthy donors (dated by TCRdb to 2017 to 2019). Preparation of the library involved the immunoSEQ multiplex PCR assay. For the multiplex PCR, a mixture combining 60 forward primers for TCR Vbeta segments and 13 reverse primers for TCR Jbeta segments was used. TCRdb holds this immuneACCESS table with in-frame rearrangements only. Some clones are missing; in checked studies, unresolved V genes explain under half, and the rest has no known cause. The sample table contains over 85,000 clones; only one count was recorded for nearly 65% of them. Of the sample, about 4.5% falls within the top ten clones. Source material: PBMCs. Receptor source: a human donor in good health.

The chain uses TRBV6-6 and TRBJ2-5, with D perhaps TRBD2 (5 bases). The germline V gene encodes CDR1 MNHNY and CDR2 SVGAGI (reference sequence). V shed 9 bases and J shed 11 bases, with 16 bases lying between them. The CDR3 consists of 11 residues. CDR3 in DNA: TGTGCCAGTAAATCCCTCGGGGAGCAGTACTTC. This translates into CASKSLGEQYF.

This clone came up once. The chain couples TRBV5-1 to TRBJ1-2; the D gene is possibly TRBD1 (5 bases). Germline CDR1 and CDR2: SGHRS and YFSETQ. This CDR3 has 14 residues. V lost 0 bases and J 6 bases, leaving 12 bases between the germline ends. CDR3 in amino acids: CASSLAQGLDGYTF. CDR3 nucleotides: TGCGCCAGCAGCTTGGCGCAGGGATTAGATGGCTACACCTTC.

The CDR3 region is CASSFGQGSYEQYF. The CDR3 DNA reads TGTGCCAGCAGTTTCGGGCAGGGGTCCTACGAGCAGTACTTC. V usage is TRBV27 and J usage is TRBJ2-7, with D tentatively TRBD1 (6 bases). CDR3 length: 14 amino acids. Trimming pared 3 bases from V and 1 base from J, leaving 10 bases between. Germline values: CDR1 MNHEY, CDR2 SMNVEV (reference sequence).

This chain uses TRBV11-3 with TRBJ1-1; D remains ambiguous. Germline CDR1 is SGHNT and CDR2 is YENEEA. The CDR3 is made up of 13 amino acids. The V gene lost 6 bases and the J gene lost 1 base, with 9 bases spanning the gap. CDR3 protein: CASSPYGNTEAFF. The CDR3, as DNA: TGTGCCAGCAGTCCCTATGGGAACACTGAAGCTTTCTTT.

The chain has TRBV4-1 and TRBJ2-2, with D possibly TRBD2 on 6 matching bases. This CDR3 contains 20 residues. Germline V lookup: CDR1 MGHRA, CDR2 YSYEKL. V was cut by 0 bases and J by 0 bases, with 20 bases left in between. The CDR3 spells CASSQERFLWRDTNTGELFF. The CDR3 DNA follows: TGCGCCAGCAGCCAAGAACGGTTCTTGTGGCGGGATACGAACACCGGGGAGCTGTTTTTT.

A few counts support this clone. CDR3 residues: CASSKRGHSPEHGYF. The CDR3 DNA reads TGTGCCAGCAGCAAACGGGGACATTCTCCGGAGCATGGGTACTTC. The chain joins TRBV28 to TRBJ2-7; D may be TRBD1 (6 bases). Trimming removed 6 bases at V and 12 bases at J, with 27 bases between. This CDR3 comprises 15 residues. Germline V CDR1 and CDR2: MDHEN, SYDVKM. The variable domain in full, with the rest retrieved from reference TRBV28 and TRBJ2-7, is DVKVTQSSRYLVKRTGEKVFLECVQDMDHENMFWYRQDPGLGLRLIYFSYDVKMKEKGDIPEGYSVSREKKERFSLILESASTNQTSMYLCASSKRGHSPEHGYFGPGTRLTVT.

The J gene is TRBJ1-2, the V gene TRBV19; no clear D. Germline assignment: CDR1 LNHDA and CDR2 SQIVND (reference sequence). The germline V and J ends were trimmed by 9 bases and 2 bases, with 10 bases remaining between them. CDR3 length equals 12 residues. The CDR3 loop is CASQRENYGYTF. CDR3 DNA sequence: TGTGCCAGCCAACGGGAAAACTATGGCTACACCTTC.

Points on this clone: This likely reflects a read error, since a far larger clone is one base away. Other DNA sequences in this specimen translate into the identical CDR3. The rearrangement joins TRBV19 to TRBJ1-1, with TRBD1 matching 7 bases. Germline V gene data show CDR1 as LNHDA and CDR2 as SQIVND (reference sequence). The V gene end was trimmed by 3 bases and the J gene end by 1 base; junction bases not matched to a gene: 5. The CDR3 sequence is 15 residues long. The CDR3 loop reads CASSITGTANTEAFF. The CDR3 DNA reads TGTGCCAGTAGTATTACAGGGACAGCGAACACTGAAGCTTTCTTT.

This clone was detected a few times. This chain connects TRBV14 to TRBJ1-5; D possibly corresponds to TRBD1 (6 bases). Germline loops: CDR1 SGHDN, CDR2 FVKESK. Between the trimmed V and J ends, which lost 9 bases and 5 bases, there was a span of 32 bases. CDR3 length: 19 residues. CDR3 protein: CASGTYITPAELAHQPQHF. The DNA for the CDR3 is TGTGCCAGTGGGACATACATTACTCCGGCCGAATTGGCCCATCAGCCCCAGCATTTT. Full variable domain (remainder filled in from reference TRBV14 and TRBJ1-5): EAGVTQFPSHSVIEKGQTVTLRCDPISGHDNLYWYRRVMGKEIKFLLHFVKESKQDESGMPNNRFLAERTGGTYSTLKVQPAELEDSGVYFCASGTYITPAELAHQPQHFGDGTRLSIL.

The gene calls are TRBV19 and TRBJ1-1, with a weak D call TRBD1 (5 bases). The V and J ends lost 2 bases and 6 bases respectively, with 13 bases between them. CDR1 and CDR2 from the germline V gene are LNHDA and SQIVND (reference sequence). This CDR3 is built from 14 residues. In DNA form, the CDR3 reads TGTGCCAGTAGTATAACGGGAGGGACTTCTGAAGCTTTCTTT. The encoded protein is CASSITGGTSEAFF. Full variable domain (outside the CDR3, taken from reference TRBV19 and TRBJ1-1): DGGITQSPKYLFRKEGQNVTLSCEQNLNHDAMYWYRQDPGQGLRLIYYSQIVNDFQKGDIAEGYSVSREKKESFPLTVTSAQKNPTAFYLCASSITGGTSEAFFGQGTRLTVV.

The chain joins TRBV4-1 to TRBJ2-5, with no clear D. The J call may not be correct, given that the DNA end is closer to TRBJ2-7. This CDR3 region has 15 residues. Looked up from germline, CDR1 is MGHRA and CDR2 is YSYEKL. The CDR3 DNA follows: TGCGCCAGCAGCCAAGATGGGTCTAGAGGCTACGAGCAGTACTTC. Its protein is CASSQDGSRGYEQYF.

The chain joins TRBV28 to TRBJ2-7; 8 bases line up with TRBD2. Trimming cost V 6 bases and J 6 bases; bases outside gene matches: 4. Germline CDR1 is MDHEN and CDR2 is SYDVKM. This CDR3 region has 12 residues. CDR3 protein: CASSLAGLEQYF. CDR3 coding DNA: TGTGCCAGCAGCCTAGCGGGCCTCGAGCAGTACTTC.

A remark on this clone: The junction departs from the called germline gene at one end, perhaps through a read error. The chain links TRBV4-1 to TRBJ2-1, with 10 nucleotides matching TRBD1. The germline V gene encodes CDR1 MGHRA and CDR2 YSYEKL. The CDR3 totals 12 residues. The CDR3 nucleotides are TGCGCCAGCAGCCCTGGGACAGGGGATTTGATCTTC. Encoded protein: CASSPGTGDLIF.

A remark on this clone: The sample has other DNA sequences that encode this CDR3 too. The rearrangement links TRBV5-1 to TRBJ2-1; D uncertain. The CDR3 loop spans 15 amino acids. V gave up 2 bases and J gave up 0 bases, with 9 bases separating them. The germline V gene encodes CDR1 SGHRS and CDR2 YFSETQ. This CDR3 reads CASSLGGSSYNEQFF. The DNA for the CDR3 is TGCGCCAGCAGCTTAGGCGGTAGCTCCTACAATGAGCAGTTCTTC.

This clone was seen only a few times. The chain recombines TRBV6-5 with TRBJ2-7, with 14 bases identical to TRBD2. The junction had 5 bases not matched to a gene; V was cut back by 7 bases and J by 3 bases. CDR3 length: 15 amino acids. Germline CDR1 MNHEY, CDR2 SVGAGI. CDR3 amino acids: CASKPGLAGVYEQYF. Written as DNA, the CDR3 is TGTGCCAGCAAACCGGGACTAGCGGGAGTCTACGAGCAGTACTTC.

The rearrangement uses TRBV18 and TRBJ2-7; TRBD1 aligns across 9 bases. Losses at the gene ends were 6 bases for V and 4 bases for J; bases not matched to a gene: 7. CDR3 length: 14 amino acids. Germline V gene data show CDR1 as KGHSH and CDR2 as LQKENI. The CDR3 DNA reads TGTGCCAGCTCCCAAGACAGGGGGGGATACGAGCAGTACTTC. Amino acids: CASSQDRGGYEQYF.

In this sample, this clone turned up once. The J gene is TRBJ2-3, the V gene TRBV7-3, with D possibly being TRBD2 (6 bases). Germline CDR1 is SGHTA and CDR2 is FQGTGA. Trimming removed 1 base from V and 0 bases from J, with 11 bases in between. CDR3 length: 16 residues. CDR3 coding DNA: TGTGCCAGCAGCTTAATGGCGGGAACTAGCACAGATACGCAGTATTTT. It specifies CASSLMAGTSTDTQYF.

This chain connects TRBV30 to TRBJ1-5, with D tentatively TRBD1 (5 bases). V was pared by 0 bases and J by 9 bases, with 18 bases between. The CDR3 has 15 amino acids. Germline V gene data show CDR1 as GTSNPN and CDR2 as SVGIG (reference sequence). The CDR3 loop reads CAWSVRGTSVSPQHF. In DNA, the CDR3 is TGTGCCTGGAGTGTACGGGGGACTTCAGTTTCGCCCCAGCATTTT.

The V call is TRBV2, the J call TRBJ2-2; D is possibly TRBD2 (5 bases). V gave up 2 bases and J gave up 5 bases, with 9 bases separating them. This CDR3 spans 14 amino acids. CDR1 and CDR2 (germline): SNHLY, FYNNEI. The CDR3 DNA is TGTGCCAGCAGTGAAAGGCCGGGGACCGGGGAGCTGTTTTTT. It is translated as CASSERPGTGELFF.

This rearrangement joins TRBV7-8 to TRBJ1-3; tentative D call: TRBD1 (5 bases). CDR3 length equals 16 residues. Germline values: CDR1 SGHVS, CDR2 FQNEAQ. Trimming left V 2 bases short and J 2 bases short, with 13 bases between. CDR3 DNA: TGTGCCAGCAGCTTAAGGGCAGGGATCACTGGAAACACCATATATTTT. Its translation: CASSLRAGITGNTIYF.

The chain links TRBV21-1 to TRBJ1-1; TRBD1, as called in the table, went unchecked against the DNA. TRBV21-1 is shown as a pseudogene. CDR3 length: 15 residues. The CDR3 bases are TGTGCCAGCAGTACAACAAGGACATCCCCGACTGAAGCTTTCTTT. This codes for CASSTTRTSPTEAFF.